Below, one TCR beta chain is given with its context. Its antigen is undetermined. Treatment given: 15 to 20 received Ad26.COV2.S at low or high dose, single or two shots; several received placebo; per-sample allocation not given. The study sampled participants on day 63 after the first vaccine or placebo injection. In the vaccine, an Ad26 vector expressed the SARS-CoV-2 spike of the Wuhan strain. This sample was included in a study of Ad26.COV2.S vaccination and SARS-CoV-2 variants. TCRdb's table, derived via immunoSEQ multiplex PCR, lists solely in-frame clones and lacks some. The data hold 350,000 to 500,000 clones, with around 90% observed a single time. Study-wide results and limits: Individuals receiving vaccine had higher spike-specific TCR breadth than placebo recipients did. Participants given vaccine showed non-spike TCR breadth similar to that of placebo recipients.

The clonotype originates from a person between 18 and 65 years old who received the Ad26.COV2.S COVID-19 vaccine or a placebo. The sample here was peripheral blood, taken in a trial of Ad26.COV2.S vaccine versus placebo.

Here the CDR3 DNA reads TGTGCCTGGAGTTTGAATAGCGGGAGTACAGATACGCAGTATTTT. Protein product: CAWSLNSGSTDTQYF. The J gene is TRBJ2-3, the V gene TRBV30, with 9 bases fitting TRBD2. Germline-derived CDR1 and CDR2 are GTSNPN and SVGIG (reference sequence). V gave up 2 bases and J gave up 3 bases; unmatched junction bases: 6. The CDR3 extends over 15 amino acids. Using reference TRBV30 and TRBJ2-3 for the parts outside the CDR3, the full variable domain is SQTIHQWPATLVQPVGSPLSLECTVEGTSNPNLYWYRQAAGRGLQLLFYSVGIGQISSEVPQNLSASRPQDRQFILSSKKLLLSDSGFYLCAWSLNSGSTDTQYFGPGTRLTVL.